The 22 T cell receptor beta chains reported below all come from one sample, sequenced in a study of early T cells in non-severe SARS-CoV-2 infection. TCRdb re-called the 5' RACE reads with MiXCR, one entry per CDR3 protein. This repertoire shows tens of thousands of distinct CDR3 sequences, roughly 12% found once; its top ten account for approximately 1.1%. Specimen: whole blood. Receptor source: an adult who was a healthcare worker with PCR-confirmed SARS-CoV-2 infection or an uninfected control (not recorded which).

This clonotype was counted a few times. The chain joins TRBV7-2 to TRBJ2-2; 7 bases are a match to TRBD2. The CDR3 runs to 14 residues. Trimming at V came to 1 base and at J to 9 bases, leaving 5 bases not matched to a gene. The germline CDR1 and CDR2 sequences are SGHTA and FQGNSA. CDR3 bases: TGTGCCAGCAGCTTAGTTAGAGCGGGAAGGGAGCTGTTTTTT. As protein: CASSLVRAGRELFF.

This rearrangement joins TRBV20-1 to TRBJ2-3; 10 nucleotides match TRBD2. This CDR3 region has 16 residues. Germline CDR1 and CDR2: DFQATT and SNEGSKA (reference sequence). Trimming cost V 6 bases and J 2 bases; bases outside gene matches: 11. The CDR3 sequence: CSAVPSSGGTTDTQYF. CDR3 DNA: TGCAGTGCCGTCCCTAGTAGCGGGGGGACCACAGATACGCAGTATTTT.

CDR3 in DNA: TGCAGTGCTAGGCGGGCCTCTGGAAACACCATATATTTT. It encodes CSARRASGNTIYF. The chain recombines TRBV20-1 with TRBJ1-3; D is unclear. The germline gives CDR1 DFQATT, CDR2 SNEGSKA (reference sequence). This CDR3 has 13 amino acids. The V gene lost 3 bases and the J gene lost 0 bases, with 6 bases spanning the gap.

This clonotype was observed at least ten times. The genes are TRBV18 and TRBJ1-5, with a tentative D call TRBD1 (5 bases). CDR1 KGHSH and CDR2 LQKENI come from the germline V gene. CDR3 length: 15 amino acids. Trimming took off 5 bases at V and 2 bases at J, with 13 bases between the two ends. CDR3 in DNA: TGTGCCAGCTCATCACAGGTTGATGGCAATCAGCCCCAGCATTTT. Translating gives CASSSQVDGNQPQHF.

This clonotype was recorded many times. The chain has TRBV7-7 and TRBJ2-3; 9 positions match TRBD2. The CDR3 covers 16 residues. Germline CDR1 is SSHAT and CDR2 is FNYEAQ (reference sequence). The J segment lost 5 bases and the V segment lost 3 bases, leaving 9 bases of the junction unmatched. CDR3 in DNA: TGTGCCAGCAGCTTGCTCAGCGGGAGGTGGAAAGATACGCAGTATTTT. Encoded protein: CASSLLSGRWKDTQYF.

The rearrangement uses TRBV11-2 and TRBJ2-1; no clear D gene. The germline V gene has CDR1 SGHAT and CDR2 FQNNGV. This CDR3 is 14 amino acids long. Trimming took 3 bases from V and 8 from J, leaving 14 bases between them. CDR3 nucleotides: TGTGCCAGCAGCTTGGCCGGATTAGCCGATGAGCAGTTCTTC. It yields the protein CASSLAGLADEQFF.

In its sample, this clonotype was seen a few times. The chain recombines TRBV20-1 with TRBJ2-7; 8 bases agree with TRBD2. V was pared by 1 base and J by 6 bases, with 8 bases of the junction left unmatched. This CDR3 has 14 amino acids. Germline CDR1 and CDR2: DFQATT and SNEGSKA (reference sequence). CDR3 loop: CSARGPAGVFEQYF. CDR3 in DNA: TGCAGTGCTAGAGGCCCAGCGGGAGTGTTCGAGCAGTACTTC.

There are a few counts of this clonotype. The chain links TRBV6-2 or TRBV6-3 to TRBJ2-1, with TRBD2 matching 8 bases. The CDR3 is 15 amino acids. Germline assignment: CDR1 MNHEY and CDR2 SVGEGT. Trimming took 2 bases from V and 3 from J; bases not matched to a gene: 3. This CDR3 is CASSYQSGGYNEQFF. In nucleotides, the CDR3 is TGTGCCAGCAGTTACCAGAGCGGGGGCTACAATGAGCAGTTCTTC.

V usage is TRBV6-1 and J usage is TRBJ1-1; no clear D. The V and J ends lost 1 base and 5 bases respectively, with 20 bases between them. The CDR3 is 17 amino acids. Per the germline V gene, CDR1 is MNHNS and CDR2 is SASEGT. The CDR3 DNA reads as TGTGCCAGCAGTGAAGGGGAAGGACGAGGGTGGGTTACTGAAGCTTTCTTT. Protein: CASSEGEGRGWVTEAFF.

V and J are TRBV4-2 and TRBJ1-1, with TRBD1 as a possible D gene (5 bases). Trimming removed 3 bases from V and 4 bases from J, with 15 bases in between. The CDR3 contains 15 residues. Germline CDR1 LGHNA, CDR2 YNFKEQ. The CDR3 nucleotides are TGTGCCAGCAGCCACCCTTCAGGGTTGGGCACTGAAGCTTTCTTT. Amino acid sequence: CASSHPSGLGTEAFF.

This clonotype was picked up a small number of times. The chain combines TRBV7-2 with TRBJ1-2; TRBD1 aligns across 8 bases. From germline, CDR1 is SGHTA and CDR2 FQGNSA. CDR3 size: 15 residues. V shed 4 bases, J shed 6 bases, and the junction held 10 bases outside the gene matches. This CDR3 reads CASSSGQGPDNGYTF. The DNA of the CDR3 is TGTGCCAGCAGCTCCGGACAGGGACCCGACAATGGCTACACCTTC.

The genes are TRBV24-1 and TRBJ2-3; 8 bases are shared with TRBD1. Trimming cost V 3 bases and J 6 bases; bases outside gene matches: 7. Germline V CDR1 and CDR2: KGHDR, SFDVKD. The CDR3 spans 15 residues. DNA of the CDR3: TGTGCCACCAGTGATCCCGGGACAGGAGGCGATACGCAGTATTTT. Translation gives CATSDPGTGGDTQYF.

J is TRBJ2-7 and V is TRBV6-5; D call uncertain. V lost 4 bases, J lost 5 bases, and 6 bases lay in between. This CDR3 region has 11 residues. Germline V gene lookup returns CDR1 MNHEY and CDR2 SVGAGI. The CDR3, as DNA: TGTGCCAGCAGTTCCCACCACGAGCAGTACTTC. Translation gives CASSSHHEQYF.

The chain employs TRBV10-1 and TRBJ2-1; no definite D call. V lost 2 bases and J 2 bases, leaving 4 bases between the germline ends. The CDR3 totals 13 residues. The germline V gene has CDR1 WNHNN and CDR2 SYGVQD (reference sequence). CDR3 coding DNA: TGCGCCAGCAGTGAGGAACCCTACAATGAGCAGTTCTTC. This encodes CASSEEPYNEQFF.

The genes are TRBV18 and TRBJ2-7, with D perhaps TRBD1 or TRBD2 (6 bases each). V lost 2 bases and J lost 3, with 14 bases in between. CDR3 length: 15 amino acids. CDR1 is KGHSH and CDR2 is LQKENI in the germline V gene. CDR3 in DNA: TGTGCCAGCTCACCAGAGGGGGGCTTTTTCTACGAGCAGTACTTC. Translation: CASSPEGGFFYEQYF.

This clonotype is deemed medium-sized. This sequence joins TRBV11-2 and TRBJ1-2; no firm D call. Between the trimmed V and J ends, which lost 0 bases and 2 bases, there was a span of 4 bases. Germline values: CDR1 SGHAT, CDR2 FQNNGV. The length of the CDR3 is 13 residues. The CDR3 loop is CASSLDGNYGYTF. The CDR3 DNA is TGTGCCAGCAGCTTAGATGGGAACTATGGCTACACCTTC.

This clonotype was observed at least ten times. The chain recombines TRBV28 with TRBJ2-2, with D maybe TRBD2 (6 bases). CDR3 size: 15 residues. V dropped 6 bases and J dropped 0 bases, with 11 bases sitting between them. The germline CDR1 and CDR2 sequences are MDHEN and SYDVKM. The CDR3: CASRTAGSNTGELFF. CDR3 coding DNA: TGTGCCAGCAGGACGGCGGGATCGAACACCGGGGAGCTGTTTTTT. The entire variable domain, with the rest obtained from reference TRBV28 and TRBJ2-2, is as follows: DVKVTQSSRYLVKRTGEKVFLECVQDMDHENMFWYRQDPGLGLRLIYFSYDVKMKEKGDIPEGYSVSREKKERFSLILESASTNQTSMYLCASRTAGSNTGELFFGEGSRLTVL.

The chain uses TRBV12-3 or TRBV12-4 and TRBJ2-1, with D tentatively TRBD2 (6 bases). The CDR3 sequence is 15 residues long. With 1 base removed from V and 6 bases from J, the gap between germline ends came to 13 bases. This CDR3 reads CASSLGGVVFNEQFF. The DNA of the CDR3 is TGTGCCAGCAGTTTAGGGGGGGTGGTTTTCAATGAGCAGTTCTTC.

The sample holds a few counts of this clonotype. This chain joins TRBV20-1 and TRBJ2-7, with 7 bases identical to TRBD2. CDR1 and CDR2 from the germline V gene are DFQATT and SNEGSKA (reference sequence). This CDR3 is built from 15 residues. V lost 6 bases to trimming and J lost 0 bases; unmatched junction nucleotides: 11. Here the CDR3 DNA reads TGCAGTGCCACGAGTCTTGGCGGGAGCTCCTACGAGCAGTACTTC. It codes for CSATSLGGSSYEQYF.

The chain is built from TRBV11-2 and TRBJ1-6, with D unresolved. The CDR3 has 15 amino acids. CDR1 and CDR2 from the germline V gene are SGHAT and FQNNGV. V was shortened by 3 bases and J by 9 bases, with 15 bases between the two germline ends. The CDR3 sequence is CASSFAGSYGSPLHF. The DNA for the CDR3 is TGTGCCAGCAGCTTTGCCGGGTCTTACGGTTCACCCCTCCACTTT.

This clonotype came up many times. The V and J genes are TRBV20-1 and TRBJ2-7, with TRBD2 matching over 8 bases. The CDR3 is 15 residues long. Germline values: CDR1 DFQATT, CDR2 SNEGSKA (reference sequence). V shed 0 bases, J shed 3 bases, and the junction held 7 bases outside the gene matches. This CDR3 is CSARDSSGSLYEQYF. The CDR3 nucleotides are TGCAGTGCTAGAGATTCAAGCGGGAGCCTCTACGAGCAGTACTTC.

Many counts were recorded for this clonotype. The chain has TRBV7-6 and TRBJ1-2; D uncertain. The CDR3 is 14 amino acids. CDR1 SGHVS and CDR2 FNYEAQ come from the germline V gene. The CDR3 spells CDKRSRGPHYGYTF. The CDR3 DNA reads TGTGACAAACGCAGCCGGGGTCCCCACTATGGCTACACCTTC.